This TCR beta chain comes out of a study of blood T cells in healthy people across ages. Each donor had around 9.2 milliliters of peripheral blood drawn. Overall study findings and caveats: More naive CD4+ cells and higher diversity were found in long-lived than in aged donors. It was not possible, with unsorted PBMCs, to conclusively compare naive and antigen-experienced cells.

In this sample, this clonotype turned up a few times. What it binds is unknown. It was with a sample-barcoded 5' primer and a J-beta primer mix that a second PCR of roughly 7 to 11 cycles was run. A single record per CDR3 protein comes from TCRdb applying MiXCR to the 5' RACE reads. Here the sample spans about 1.6 million distinct CDR3 sequences, roughly 32% being singletons. The source material was blood. The TCR originated in a woman in her twenties or thirties in good health.

The CDR3 DNA is TGTGCCAGCAGCCAAGTCCGGCTAGCGGGTTACAATGAGCAGTTCTTC. Translation: CASSQVRLAGYNEQFF. This chain joins TRBV3-1 and TRBJ2-1; 8 bases agree with TRBD2. Unmatched junction bases numbered 6, after V lost 1 base and J lost 4 bases. The CDR3 extends over 16 amino acids. The germline CDR1 and CDR2 sequences are LGHDT and YNNKEL (reference sequence).